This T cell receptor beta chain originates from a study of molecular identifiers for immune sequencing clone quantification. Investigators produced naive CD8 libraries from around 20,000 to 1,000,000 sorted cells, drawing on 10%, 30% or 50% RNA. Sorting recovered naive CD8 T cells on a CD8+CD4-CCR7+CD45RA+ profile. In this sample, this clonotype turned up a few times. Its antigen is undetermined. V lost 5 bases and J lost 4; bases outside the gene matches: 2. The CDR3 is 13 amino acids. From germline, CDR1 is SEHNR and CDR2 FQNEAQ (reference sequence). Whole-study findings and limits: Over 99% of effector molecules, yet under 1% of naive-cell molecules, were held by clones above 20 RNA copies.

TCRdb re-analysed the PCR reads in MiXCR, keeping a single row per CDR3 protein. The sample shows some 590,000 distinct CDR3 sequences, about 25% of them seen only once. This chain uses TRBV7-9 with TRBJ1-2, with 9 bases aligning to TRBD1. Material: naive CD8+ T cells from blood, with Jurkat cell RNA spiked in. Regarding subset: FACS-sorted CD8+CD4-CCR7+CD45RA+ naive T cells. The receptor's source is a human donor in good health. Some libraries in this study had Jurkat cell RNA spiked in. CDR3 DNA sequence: TGTGCCAGCAGCGGACAGGGGATCTATGGCTACACCTTC. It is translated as CASSGQGIYGYTF.